The 26 T cell receptor beta chains listed next were all sequenced from one sample in a study of blood T cell repertoires in COVID-19. Sequenced by immunoSEQ multiplex PCR; TCRdb stores in-frame clones only, minus some. Among fewer than 350,000 clones listed, around 89% were seen once. Sequencing input: PBMCs or T cells enriched from blood (not recorded which). The receptor source for this set is a woman between 40 and 55 years old who had recovered from COVID-19.

J is TRBJ2-3 and V is TRBV2, with TRBD2 as a possible D gene (6 bases). The CDR3 consists of 14 residues. Germline assignment: CDR1 SNHLY and CDR2 FYNNEI. Trimming left V 6 bases short and J 3 bases short, with 13 bases between. The CDR3 DNA sequence: TGTGCCAGCAGCTCGGGACTCCCAACAGATACGCAGTATTTT. It translates to CASSSGLPTDTQYF.

The chain combines TRBV4-3 with TRBJ2-5; TRBD2 agrees at 9 bases. Looked up from germline, CDR1 is LGHNA and CDR2 is YSLEER. Germline trimming cut 1 base from V and 1 base from J; bases unmatched to any gene: 4. The CDR3 is 16 amino acids. CDR3 in amino acids: CASSQVLAGAQETQYF. CDR3 nucleotides: TGCGCCAGCAGCCAAGTGTTAGCGGGGGCCCAAGAGACCCAGTACTTC.

The V call is TRBV10-3, the J call TRBJ2-5, with 14 bases lining up with TRBD2. J lost 1 base, V lost 4 bases, and 5 bases had no gene match. This CDR3 has 17 amino acids. Germline CDR1 is ENHRY and CDR2 is SYGVKD. CDR3 loop: CAISGTSGRFGQETQYF. CDR3 sequence (DNA): TGTGCCATCAGTGGGACTAGCGGGAGGTTCGGCCAAGAGACCCAGTACTTC.

This clone has only one observation. The chain recombines TRBV18 with TRBJ2-7, with 13 bases identical to TRBD2. V lost 4 bases and J lost 3; bases outside the gene matches: 6. Germline V gene lookup returns CDR1 KGHSH and CDR2 LQKENI. The CDR3 spans 16 residues. The CDR3, as DNA: TGTGCCAGCTCACACGAAGGACTAGCGGGAGTCTACGAGCAGTACTTC. It yields the protein CASSHEGLAGVYEQYF.

The V gene is TRBV25-1, the J gene TRBJ2-5; weak D call: TRBD2 (6 bases). V was trimmed by 1 base and J by 1 base, leaving 13 bases between them. Germline CDR1 reads MGHDK; CDR2 reads SYGVNS. CDR3 length: 16 residues. As DNA, the CDR3 is TGTGCCAGCAGTGAATTAGGATCCGGGAGCCAAGAGACCCAGTACTTC. Protein: CASSELGSGSQETQYF.

The chain is built from TRBV7-6 and TRBJ1-1; the match to TRBD1 covers 7 bases. Germline-derived CDR1 and CDR2 are SGHVS and FNYEAQ. The CDR3 covers 15 residues. V was pared by 2 bases and J by 0 bases, with 3 bases of the junction left unmatched. This chain's CDR3 is CASSLRGGLNTEAFF. The CDR3 bases are TGTGCCAGCAGCTTAAGAGGGGGCTTGAACACTGAAGCTTTCTTT.

The gene calls are TRBV15 and TRBJ1-1, with no clear D. The V gene's germline CDR1 is LNHNV and CDR2 YYDKDF (reference sequence). CDR3 size: 13 residues. Trimming removed 2 bases at V and 2 bases at J, with 6 bases between. CDR3 sequence (DNA): TGTGCCACCAGCAGAACACGAAACACTGAAGCTTTCTTT. Translated, it gives CATSRTRNTEAFF.

This chain links TRBV15 with TRBJ1-1, with D unclear. The CDR3 consists of 18 residues. Germline V gives CDR1 LNHNV, CDR2 YYDKDF (reference sequence). The ends were cut back, 1 base at V and 0 bases at J, with 18 bases in the middle. This CDR3 is CATSRVRVDSLMNTEAFF. Written as DNA, the CDR3 is TGTGCCACCAGCAGAGTTCGAGTGGACTCCCTAATGAACACTGAAGCTTTCTTT.

The chain carries TRBV2 and TRBJ2-3, with TRBD2 matching 9 bases. The V gene end was trimmed by 5 bases and the J gene end by 3 bases; junction bases not matched to a gene: 9. Germline CDR1 is SNHLY and CDR2 is FYNNEI. The CDR3 loop spans 16 amino acids. Written as DNA, the CDR3 is TGTGCCAGCAGTAGTGGTGATAGCGGGGGAACAGATACGCAGTATTTT. Translating gives CASSSGDSGGTDTQYF.

This chain uses TRBV28 with TRBJ1-5, with D possibly being TRBD1 (5 bases). CDR3 length: 16 residues. V lost 2 bases, J lost 4 bases, and 15 bases lay in between. Per germline, CDR1 MDHEN and CDR2 SYDVKM. CDR3 in DNA: TGTGCCAGCAGTTTACTAAGGACAAAAGGTAATCAGCCCCAGCATTTT. It specifies CASSLLRTKGNQPQHF.

With regard to this clone: The identical CDR3 is also encoded by other nucleotide sequences in the sample. The gene calls are TRBV24-1 and TRBJ2-2; 11 positions agree with TRBD1. Trimming took 0 bases from V and 5 from J; bases not matched to a gene: 1. The CDR3 covers 16 residues. Germline CDR1 KGHDR, CDR2 SFDVKD. Written as DNA, the CDR3 is TGTGCCACCAGTGATTTGGGGACAGGGGGAACCGGGGAGCTGTTTTTT. Encoded protein: CATSDLGTGGTGELFF.

This chain uses TRBV25-1 with TRBJ2-1; TRBD2 might be the D (5 bases). The CDR3 totals 15 residues. Trimming shortened V by 2 bases and J by 2 bases, and 10 bases separated the two germline ends. Looked up from germline, CDR1 is MGHDK and CDR2 is SYGVNS. This CDR3 is CASSEPGGTYNEQFF. In DNA, the CDR3 is TGTGCCAGCAGTGAACCAGGAGGCACCTACAATGAGCAGTTCTTC.

The CDR3: CASSQQGLAGSGSGTDTQYF. The CDR3, as DNA: TGCGCCAGCAGCCAACAGGGACTAGCGGGGTCGGGCAGCGGCACAGATACGCAGTATTTT. The rearrangement links TRBV4-3 to TRBJ2-3, with 13 nucleotides matching TRBD2. The CDR3 consists of 20 residues. After removal of 2 bases from V and 1 base from J, the junction contained 12 bases not matched to a gene. Germline CDR1 is LGHNA and CDR2 is YSLEER.

This clone has only a few counts. This chain joins TRBV6-2 or TRBV6-3 and TRBJ2-7, with D possibly TRBD2 on 5 matching bases. The germline gives CDR1 MNHEY, CDR2 SVGEGT. CDR3 length equals 15 residues. Trimming cost V 0 bases and J 6 bases, with 15 bases left between them. The CDR3 loop is CASSYSDLGHGEQYF. As DNA, the CDR3 is TGTGCCAGCAGTTACTCGGACTTGGGCCATGGCGAGCAGTACTTC.

The chain joins TRBV7-2 to TRBJ2-5; 7 bases fit TRBD2. The CDR3 has 15 residues. After removal of 1 base from V and 1 base from J, the junction contained 3 bases not matched to a gene. CDR1 is SGHTA, CDR2 FQGNSA, per germline. The CDR3 sequence is CASSLGRLAQETQYF. Here the CDR3 DNA reads TGTGCCAGCAGCTTAGGCCGACTAGCCCAAGAGACCCAGTACTTC. Filled out from reference TRBV7-2 and TRBJ2-5, the complete variable domain reads GAGVSQSPSNKVTEKGKDVELRCDPISGHTALYWYRQSLGQGLEFLIYFQGNSAPDKSGLPSDRFSAERTGGSVSTLTIQRTQQEDSAVYLCASSLGRLAQETQYFGPGTRLLVL.

This chain links TRBV11-2 with TRBJ2-7, with 7 nucleotides matching TRBD1. This CDR3 region has 15 residues. The V gene's germline CDR1 is SGHAT and CDR2 FQNNGV. V lost 4 bases to trimming and J lost 8 bases; unmatched junction nucleotides: 14. DNA for the CDR3: TGTGCCAGCAGCTGGGGGACAGCTTATGAGGTCCAGCAGTACTTC. This encodes CASSWGTAYEVQQYF.

The J gene is TRBJ1-6, the V gene TRBV6-5; 9 nucleotides match TRBD1. There are 15 residues in the CDR3. From germline, CDR1 is MNHEY and CDR2 SVGAGI. V was pared by 5 bases and J by 10 bases, with 9 bases of the junction left unmatched. Here the CDR3 DNA reads TGTGCCAGCAGTCTCGCGGGACAGGGTCGATCACCCCTCCACTTT. Its protein product is CASSLAGQGRSPLHF.

The chain employs TRBV3-1 (or the pseudogene TRBV3-2) and TRBJ1-4; D gene uncertain. This CDR3 is 17 amino acids long. In germline, CDR1 is LGHDT, CDR2 YNNKEL (reference sequence). Trimming took off 1 base at V and 6 bases at J, with 18 bases between the two ends. In nucleotides, the CDR3 is TGTGCCAGCAGCCAAGTGATCGGGGTGGAGGGAGATGAAAAACTGTTTTTT. Its protein is CASSQVIGVEGDEKLFF.

The table lists this clone with a few counts. V and J are TRBV5-6 and TRBJ1-2; D perhaps matches TRBD1 (5 bases). This CDR3 comprises 15 residues. Trimming removed 3 bases from V and 2 bases from J, with 14 bases in between. Germline CDR1 is SGHDT and CDR2 is YYEEEE. CDR3 sequence (DNA): TGTGCCAGCAGCTGGGGGGTGTCAGGGAACTATGGCTACACCTTC. This encodes CASSWGVSGNYGYTF.

This clone was detected once. Within the sample, other DNA sequences also encode this same CDR3. This sequence joins TRBV20-1 and TRBJ1-2; D gene uncertain. Germline V gives CDR1 DFQATT, CDR2 SNEGSKA (reference sequence). Trimming took off 0 bases at V and 8 bases at J, with 7 bases between the two ends. The CDR3 is 11 residues long. CDR3 nucleotide sequence: TGCAGTGCTAGAGATTCAGGAGGCTACACCTTC. Its translation is CSARDSGGYTF.

The chain combines TRBV7-9 with TRBJ2-7, with D possibly being TRBD1 (6 bases). Trimming removed 5 bases from V and 0 bases from J, with 17 bases in between. This CDR3 is built from 16 residues. Germline lookup yields CDR1 SEHNR and CDR2 FQNEAQ (reference sequence). The CDR3, as DNA: TGTGCCAGCAGCCCTAGGGGGTCCTCTCCCTCCTACGAGCAGTACTTC. Its protein is CASSPRGSSPSYEQYF. Drawing the rest from reference TRBV7-9 and TRBJ2-7, the complete variable domain is DTGVSQNPRHKITKRGQNVTFRCDPISEHNRLYWYRQTLGQGPEFLTYFQNEAQLEKSRLLSDRFSAERPKGSFSTLEIQRTEQGDSAMYLCASSPRGSSPSYEQYFGPGTRLTVT.

In this sample, this clone turned up once. V gene TRBV9 combines with J gene TRBJ1-2; TRBD1 agrees at 8 bases. Germline lookup yields CDR1 SGDLS and CDR2 YYNGEE. The CDR3 length is 16 residues. The J segment lost 2 bases and the V segment lost 2 bases, leaving 8 bases of the junction unmatched. The CDR3 spells CASSVGRDRRNYGYTF. CDR3 DNA: TGTGCCAGCAGCGTGGGGCGGGACAGGCGAAACTATGGCTACACCTTC.

The chain couples TRBV30 to TRBJ1-5; TRBD1 matches 7 bases. Germline CDR1 is GTSNPN and CDR2 is SVGIG (reference sequence). There are 12 residues in the CDR3. With 7 bases clipped from V and 4 bases from J, the junction kept 4 bases outside the gene matches. The CDR3 DNA sequence: TGTGCCTCCCAGACAGGGAATCAGCCCCAGCATTTT. Protein sequence: CASQTGNQPQHF.

In this sample, this clone turned up once. The rearrangement links TRBV6-6 to TRBJ2-7, with 7 bases identical to TRBD1. Germline CDR1 MNHNY, CDR2 SVGAGI (reference sequence). This CDR3 is built from 15 residues. The trim removed 6 bases at V and 5 bases at J, leaving 13 bases unmatched. The DNA of the CDR3 is TGTGCCAGCAGGCACGTACAGGGGAGCAATCACGAGCAGTACTTC. Its translation: CASRHVQGSNHEQYF.

The chain uses TRBV7-3 and TRBJ1-1; TRBD1 might be the D (5 bases). The CDR3 extends over 16 amino acids. CDR1 SGHTA and CDR2 FQGTGA come from the germline V gene. V lost 5 bases and J 4 bases, leaving 20 bases between the germline ends. CDR3 bases: TGTGCCAGCAGCCCAATCATCGGGGGTTCGGTCACTGAAGCTTTCTTT. Its translation is CASSPIIGGSVTEAFF. The entire variable domain, with the rest obtained from reference TRBV7-3 and TRBJ1-1, is as follows: GAGVSQTPSNKVTEKGKYVELRCDPISGHTALYWYRQSLGQGPEFLIYFQGTGAADDSGLPNDRFFAVRPEGSVSTLKIQRTERGDSAVYLCASSPIIGGSVTEAFFGQGTRLTVV.

The chain is built from TRBV9 and TRBJ2-6, with D unresolved. Germline-derived CDR1 and CDR2 are SGDLS and YYNGEE. The CDR3 spans 15 residues. Trimming cost V 0 bases and J 0 bases, with 4 bases left between them. CDR3 sequence (DNA): TGTGCCAGCAGCGTAGATCTCTCTGGGGCCAACGTCCTGACTTTC. Encoded protein: CASSVDLSGANVLTF. Based on the CDR3 plus reference TRBV9 and TRBJ2-6, the full variable domain is DSGVTQTPKHLITATGQRVTLRCSPRSGDLSVYWYQQSLDQGLQFLIQYYNGEERAKGNILERFSAQQFPDLHSELNLSSLELGDSALYFCASSVDLSGANVLTFGAGSRLTVL.